The 14 T cell receptor beta chains given below trace back to one sample, sequenced in a study of breast tumors, draining lymph nodes, adjacent tissues. MiXCR, applied by TCRdb to the multiplex PCR reads, yields one record per CDR3 protein. The repertoire holds about 270,000 distinct CDR3 sequences, with over 25% as singletons. Axillary draining lymph nodes of breast cancer patients supplied the node samples. The sequencing sample was made of axillary lymph node tissue. These receptors all stem from a female donor with breast cancer. Some clones in this sample may be carry-over from other donors' samples.

Regarding this clonotype: The junction and the germline gene differ at one end; a read error may be behind it. The rearrangement uses TRBV19 and TRBJ1-3; D remains ambiguous. The CDR3 totals 15 residues. The germline gives CDR1 LNHDA, CDR2 SQIVND (reference sequence). CDR3 residues: CASSIAGSSGSTIYF. The CDR3 DNA is TGTGCCAGTAGTATAGCTGGGAGCTCTGGAAGCACCATATATTTT.

This clonotype occurred many times. The V and J genes are TRBV19 and TRBJ1-2; D might be TRBD1 (6 bases). The CDR3 is 15 amino acids. V was trimmed by 7 bases and J by 8 bases, leaving 23 bases between them. Germline CDR1 reads LNHDA; CDR2 reads SQIVND (reference sequence). CDR3 sequence: CASTPDTGIYWGYTF. The DNA for the CDR3 is TGTGCCAGTACCCCAGACACAGGGATTTATTGGGGCTACACCTTC.

The chain links TRBV5-8 to TRBJ2-3, with 7 nucleotides matching TRBD2. V dropped 4 bases and J dropped 10; count of bases not matched to a gene: 15. The CDR3 loop spans 15 amino acids. Germline CDR1 reads SGHTS; CDR2 reads YDEGEE. The DNA for the CDR3 is TGTGCCAGCAGCGTTGCGGCTACCGGGAGGAGATCGCAGTATTTT. Protein: CASSVAATGRRSQYF.

This chain links TRBV6-2 or TRBV6-3 with TRBJ2-7; the D is unclear. Germline V CDR1 and CDR2: MNHEY, SVGEGT. V was pared by 0 bases and J by 4 bases, with 13 bases between. The CDR3 totals 15 residues. The CDR3 here is CASSYSKLARYEQYF. CDR3 DNA sequence: TGTGCCAGCAGTTACTCGAAGTTGGCCCGGTACGAGCAGTACTTC.

Concerning this clonotype itself: One end of the junction varies from germline; a read error may be responsible. The rearrangement uses TRBV7-9 and TRBJ1-3, with D unresolved. This CDR3 is built from 16 residues. CDR1 is SEHNR, CDR2 FQNEAQ, per germline (reference sequence). CDR3 region: CAISLALPVTGNTLYF. The CDR3 coding sequence is TGTGCCATCAGCTTAGCGCTTCCAGTCACTGGAAACACCCTATATTTT. Complete variable domain (other parts from reference TRBV7-9 and TRBJ1-3): DTGVSQNPRHKITKRGQNVTFRCDPISEHNRLYWYRQTLGQGPEFLTYFQNEAQLEKSRLLSDRFSAERPKGSFSTLEIQRTEQGDSAMYLCAISLALPVTGNTLYFGEGSWLTVV.

Worth noting for this clonotype: Just one base apart from a much larger clone, this may be a read error. The chain carries TRBV14 and TRBJ1-2; D not certain. The germline V gene encodes CDR1 SGHDN and CDR2 FVKESK. This CDR3 contains 13 residues. Trimming took 3 bases from V and 7 from J, leaving 12 bases between them. The CDR3: CASSQGSGSGYTF. The CDR3 nucleotides read TGTGCCAGCAGCCAGGGTTCGGGCTCTGGCTACACCTTC.

This clonotype was recorded many times. The chain joins TRBV20-1 to TRBJ2-3, with 9 bases identical to TRBD1. V dropped 1 base and J dropped 1; count of bases not matched to a gene: 6. The CDR3 has 16 amino acids. In germline, CDR1 is DFQATT, CDR2 SNEGSKA (reference sequence). CDR3 protein: CSARVDRGTGTDTQYF. CDR3 nucleotide sequence: TGCAGTGCTAGAGTGGACAGGGGTACTGGCACAGATACGCAGTATTTT.

Ten or more counts support this clonotype. The rearrangement joins TRBV30 to TRBJ1-2; 9 nucleotides line up with TRBD1. The germline CDR1 and CDR2 sequences are GTSNPN and SVGIG (reference sequence). Trimming took 3 bases from V and 4 from J; bases not matched to a gene: 9. The CDR3 is made up of 15 amino acids. This CDR3 is CAWRGQGLISYGYTF. Written as DNA, the CDR3 is TGTGCCTGGAGGGGACAGGGTCTTATATCCTATGGCTACACCTTC. Using reference TRBV30 and TRBJ1-2 for the parts outside the CDR3, the full variable domain is SQTIHQWPATLVQPVGSPLSLECTVEGTSNPNLYWYRQAAGRGLQLLFYSVGIGQISSEVPQNLSASRPQDRQFILSSKKLLLSDSGFYLCAWRGQGLISYGYTFGSGTRLTVV.

This clonotype has a handful of counts. A much larger clone differs from this one at a single base, so this may be a read error. This chain joins TRBV9 and TRBJ2-2; 11 bases fit TRBD2. This CDR3 has 17 amino acids. Germline V gene sequence: CDR1 SGDLS, CDR2 YYNGEE. CDR3 amino acids: CASGVVAGGPNTGELFF. The DNA for the CDR3 is TGTGCCAGCGGCGTAGTAGCGGGAGGGCCGAACACCGGGGAGCTGTTTTTT. The entire variable domain, with the rest obtained from reference TRBV9 and TRBJ2-2, is as follows: DSGVTQTPKHLITATGQRVTLRCSPRSGDLSVYWYQQSLDQGLQFLIQYYNGEERAKGNILERFSAQQFPDLHSELNLSSLELGDSALYFCASGVVAGGPNTGELFFGEGSRLTVL.

This clonotype turned up a few times. CDR3 amino acids: CASSHNRGGQGDTQYF. For the CDR3, the DNA is TGTGCCAGCAGCCACAACCGGGGAGGGCAAGGAGATACGCAGTATTTT. The chain is built from TRBV5-8 and TRBJ2-3; TRBD2 aligns across 7 bases. V was pared by 4 bases and J by 5 bases, with 13 bases of the junction left unmatched. This CDR3 is 16 amino acids long. The germline CDR1 and CDR2 sequences are SGHTS and YDEGEE.

This clonotype was counted many times. The chain combines TRBV5-8 with TRBJ2-5; TRBD2 matches 8 bases. This CDR3 contains 15 residues. Per germline, CDR1 SGHTS and CDR2 YDEGEE. V shed 3 bases and J 5 bases; nucleotides not matched to a gene: 9. The chain's CDR3 is CASSSPSGSGETQYF. CDR3 bases: TGTGCCAGCAGCTCCCCTAGCGGGTCGGGGGAGACCCAGTACTTC.

Many counts were recorded for this clonotype. The genes are TRBV5-1 and TRBJ2-2, with 10 bases fitting TRBD2. The CDR3 extends over 16 amino acids. V trimming: 4 bases; J trimming: 4 bases; junction bases outside the gene matches: 7. Germline V gives CDR1 SGHRS, CDR2 YFSETQ. DNA for the CDR3: TGCGCCAGCAGCATCAGGACTAGCGGTGTCACCGGGGAGCTGTTTTTT. It encodes CASSIRTSGVTGELFF. The full variable domain, in which reference TRBV5-1 and TRBJ2-2 provide the parts outside the CDR3, is KAGVTQTPRYLIKTRGQQVTLSCSPISGHRSVSWYQQTPGQGLQFLFEYFSETQRNKGNFPGRFSGRQFSNSRSEMNVSTLELGDSALYLCASSIRTSGVTGELFFGEGSRLTVL.

This clonotype was observed many times. The V call is TRBV20-1, the J call TRBJ2-3, with TRBD2 matching over 10 bases. The CDR3 length is 16 residues. The trim removed 5 bases at V and 5 bases at J, leaving 13 bases unmatched. Per germline, CDR1 DFQATT and CDR2 SNEGSKA (reference sequence). The CDR3 loop is CSAFFGLAERIDTQYF. The CDR3 nucleotides read TGCAGTGCTTTTTTTGGACTAGCGGAAAGAATAGATACGCAGTATTTT.

This clonotype was seen repeatedly, ten times or more. This chain uses TRBV5-1 with TRBJ2-3; D unresolved. The V end was cut by 2 bases, the J end by 4 bases, with 8 bases between. The CDR3 has 13 residues. Germline V gene sequence: CDR1 SGHRS, CDR2 YFSETQ. In DNA form, the CDR3 reads TGCGCCAGCAGCTTAACAGCCCCAGATACGCAGTATTTT. This gives the protein CASSLTAPDTQYF.